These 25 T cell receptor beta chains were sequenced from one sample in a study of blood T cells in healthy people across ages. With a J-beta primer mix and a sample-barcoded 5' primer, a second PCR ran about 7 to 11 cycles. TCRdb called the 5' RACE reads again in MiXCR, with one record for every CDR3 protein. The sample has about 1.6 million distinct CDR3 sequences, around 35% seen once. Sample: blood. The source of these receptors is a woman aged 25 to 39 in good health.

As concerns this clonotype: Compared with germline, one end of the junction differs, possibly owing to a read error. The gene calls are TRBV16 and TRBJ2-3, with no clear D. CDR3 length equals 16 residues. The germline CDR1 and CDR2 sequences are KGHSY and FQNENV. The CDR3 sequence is CASSQSAVTNTDTQCF. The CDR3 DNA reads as TGTGCCAGCAGCCAATCGGCGGTAACTAACACAGATACGCAGTGTTTT.

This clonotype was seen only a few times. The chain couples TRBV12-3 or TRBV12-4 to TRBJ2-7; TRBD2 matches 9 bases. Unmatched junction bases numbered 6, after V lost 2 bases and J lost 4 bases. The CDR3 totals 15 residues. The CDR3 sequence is CASSLSAGGLYEQYF. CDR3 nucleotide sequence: TGTGCCAGCAGTTTATCGGCGGGAGGGCTTTACGAGCAGTACTTC.

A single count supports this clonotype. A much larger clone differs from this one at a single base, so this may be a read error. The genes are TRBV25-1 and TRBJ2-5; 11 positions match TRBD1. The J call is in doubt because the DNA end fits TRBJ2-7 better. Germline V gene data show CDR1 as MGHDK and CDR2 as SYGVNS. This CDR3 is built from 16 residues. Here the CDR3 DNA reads TGTGCCAGCAGTGATGTGGGACAGGGGGTGGCCTACGAGCAGTACTTC. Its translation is CASSDVGQGVAYEQYF.

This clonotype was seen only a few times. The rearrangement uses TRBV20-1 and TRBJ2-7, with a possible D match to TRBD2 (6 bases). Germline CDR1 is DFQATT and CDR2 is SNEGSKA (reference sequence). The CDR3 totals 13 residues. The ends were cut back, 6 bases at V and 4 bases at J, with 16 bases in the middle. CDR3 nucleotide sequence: TGCAGTGCGCCCCGACTAGTGGCGTACGAGCAGTACTTC. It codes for CSAPRLVAYEQYF.

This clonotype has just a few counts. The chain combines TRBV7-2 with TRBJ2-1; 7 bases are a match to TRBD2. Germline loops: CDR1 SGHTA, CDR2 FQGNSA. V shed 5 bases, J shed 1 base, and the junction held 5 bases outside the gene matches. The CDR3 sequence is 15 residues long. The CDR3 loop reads CASSHPGLSYNEQFF. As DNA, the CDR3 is TGTGCCAGCAGCCACCCGGGACTATCCTACAATGAGCAGTTCTTC.

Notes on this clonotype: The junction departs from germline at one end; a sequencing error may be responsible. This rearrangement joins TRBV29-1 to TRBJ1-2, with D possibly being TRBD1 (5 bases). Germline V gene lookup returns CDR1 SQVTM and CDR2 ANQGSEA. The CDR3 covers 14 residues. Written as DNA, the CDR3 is TGCAGCGTTGGACAGTTTGGGGCTAACTATGACTACACCTTC. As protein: CSVGQFGANYDYTF.

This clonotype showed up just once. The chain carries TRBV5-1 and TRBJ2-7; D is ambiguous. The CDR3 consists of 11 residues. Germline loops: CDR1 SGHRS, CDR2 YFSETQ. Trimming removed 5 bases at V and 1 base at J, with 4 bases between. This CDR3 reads CASRMSYEQYF. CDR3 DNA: TGCGCCAGCAGGATGTCCTACGAGCAGTACTTC.

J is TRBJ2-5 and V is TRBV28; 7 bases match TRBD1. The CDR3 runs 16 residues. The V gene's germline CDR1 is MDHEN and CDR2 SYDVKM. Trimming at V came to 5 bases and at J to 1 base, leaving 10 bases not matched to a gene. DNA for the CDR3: TGTGCCAGCAGTGAATACAGGGGCTATAGCCAAGAGACCCAGTACTTC. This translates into CASSEYRGYSQETQYF.

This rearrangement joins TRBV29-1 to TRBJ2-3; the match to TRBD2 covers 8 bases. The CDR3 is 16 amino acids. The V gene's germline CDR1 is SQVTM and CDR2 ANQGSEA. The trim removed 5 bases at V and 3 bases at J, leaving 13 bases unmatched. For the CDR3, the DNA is TGCAGCGTTCTTGGCGTTGGCACTAGCGGTACAGATACGCAGTATTTT. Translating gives CSVLGVGTSGTDTQYF.

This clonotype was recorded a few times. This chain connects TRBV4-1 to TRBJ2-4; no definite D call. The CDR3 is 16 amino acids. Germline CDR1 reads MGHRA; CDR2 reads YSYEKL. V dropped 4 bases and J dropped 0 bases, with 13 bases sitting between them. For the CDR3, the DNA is TGCGCCAGCAGCCGAACATTTTTACTAGCCAAAAACATTCAGTACTTC. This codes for CASSRTFLLAKNIQYF.

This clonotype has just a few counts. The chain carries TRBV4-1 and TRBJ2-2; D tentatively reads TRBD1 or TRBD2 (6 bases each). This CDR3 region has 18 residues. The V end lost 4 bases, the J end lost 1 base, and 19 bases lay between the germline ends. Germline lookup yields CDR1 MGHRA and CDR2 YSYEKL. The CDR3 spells CASSLRVRGTMNTGELFF. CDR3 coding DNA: TGCGCCAGCAGCCTAAGGGTCCGGGGGACAATGAACACCGGGGAGCTGTTTTTT.

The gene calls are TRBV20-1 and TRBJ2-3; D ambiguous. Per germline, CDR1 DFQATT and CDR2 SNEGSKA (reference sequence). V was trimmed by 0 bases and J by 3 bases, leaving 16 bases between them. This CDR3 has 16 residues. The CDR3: CSARDGRPVTTDTQYF. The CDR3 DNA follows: TGCAGTGCTAGAGACGGCAGACCTGTGACAACAGATACGCAGTATTTT.

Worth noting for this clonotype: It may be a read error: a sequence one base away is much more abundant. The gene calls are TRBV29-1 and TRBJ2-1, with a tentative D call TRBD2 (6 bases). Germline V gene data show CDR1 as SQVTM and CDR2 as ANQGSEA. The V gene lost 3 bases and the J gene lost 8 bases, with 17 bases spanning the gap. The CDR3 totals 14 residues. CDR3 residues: CSVDPGASGHEQFF. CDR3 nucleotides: TGCAGCGTTGATCCGGGAGCCAGTGGGCATGAGCAGTTCTTC.

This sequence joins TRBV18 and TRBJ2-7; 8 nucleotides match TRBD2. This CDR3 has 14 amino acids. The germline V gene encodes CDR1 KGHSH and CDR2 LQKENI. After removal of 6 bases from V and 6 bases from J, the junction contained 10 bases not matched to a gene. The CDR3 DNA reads TGTGCCAGCTCCCCCGAAGCGGGAGCTCGCGAGCAGTACTTC. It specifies CASSPEAGAREQYF.

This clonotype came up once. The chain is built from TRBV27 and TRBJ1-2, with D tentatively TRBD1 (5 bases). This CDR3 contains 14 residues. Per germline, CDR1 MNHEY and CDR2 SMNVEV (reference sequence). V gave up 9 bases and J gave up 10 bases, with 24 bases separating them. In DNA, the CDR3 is TGTGCCAGTCGAGCAGCAGCAAGACAGTTTGACTACACCTTC. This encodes CASRAAARQFDYTF.

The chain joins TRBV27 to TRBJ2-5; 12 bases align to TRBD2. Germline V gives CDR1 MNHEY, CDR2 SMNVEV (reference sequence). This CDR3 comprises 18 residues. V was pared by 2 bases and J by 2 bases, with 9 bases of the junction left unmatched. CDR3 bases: TGTGCCAGCAGTTTAGGGGGGGATGGACTAGCGGGGCAAGAGACCCAGTACTTC. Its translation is CASSLGGDGLAGQETQYF.

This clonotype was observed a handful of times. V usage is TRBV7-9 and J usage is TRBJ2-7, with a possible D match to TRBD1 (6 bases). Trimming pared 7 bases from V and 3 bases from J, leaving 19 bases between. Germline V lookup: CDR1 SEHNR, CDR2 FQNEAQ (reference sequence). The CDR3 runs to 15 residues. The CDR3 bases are TGTGCCAGCAACAAGGGGGTGTCGCCGATCTACGAGCAGTACTTC. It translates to CASNKGVSPIYEQYF.

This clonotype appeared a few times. The CDR3 reads CASGNPRGEQYF. CDR3 nucleotides: TGTGCCAGCGGTAATCCGAGGGGCGAGCAGTACTTC. This rearrangement joins TRBV7-2 to TRBJ2-7, with D perhaps matching TRBD1 or TRBD2 (5 bases each). The CDR3 covers 12 residues. V shed 8 bases and J shed 6 bases, with 14 bases lying between them. Germline CDR1 and CDR2: SGHTA and FQGNSA. The full variable domain, rest sourced from reference TRBV7-2 and TRBJ2-7, is GAGVSQSPSNKVTEKGKDVELRCDPISGHTALYWYRQSLGQGLEFLIYFQGNSAPDKSGLPSDRFSAERTGGSVSTLTIQRTQQEDSAVYLCASGNPRGEQYFGPGTRLTVT.

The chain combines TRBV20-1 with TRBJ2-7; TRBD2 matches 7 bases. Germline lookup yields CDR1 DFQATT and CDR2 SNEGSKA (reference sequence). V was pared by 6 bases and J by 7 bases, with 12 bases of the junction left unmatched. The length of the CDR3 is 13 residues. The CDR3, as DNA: TGCAGTGCCTGGGGGGGGAGCCTAAGGGAGCAGTACTTC. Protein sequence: CSAWGGSLREQYF.

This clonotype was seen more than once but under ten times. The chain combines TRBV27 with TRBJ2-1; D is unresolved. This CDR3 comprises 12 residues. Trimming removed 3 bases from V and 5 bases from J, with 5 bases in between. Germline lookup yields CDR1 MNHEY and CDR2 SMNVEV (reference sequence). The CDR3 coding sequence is TGTGCCAGCAGTTTCGCTCACAATGAGCAGTTCTTC. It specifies CASSFAHNEQFF.

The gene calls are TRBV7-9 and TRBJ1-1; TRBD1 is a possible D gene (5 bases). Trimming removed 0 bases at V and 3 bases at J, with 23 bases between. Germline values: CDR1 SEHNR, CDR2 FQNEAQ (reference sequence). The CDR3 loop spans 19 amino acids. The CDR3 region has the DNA TGTGCCAGCAGCTTAGCGGGTACCTTTATGACAGAACAATACACTGAAGCTTTCTTT. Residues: CASSLAGTFMTEQYTEAFF.

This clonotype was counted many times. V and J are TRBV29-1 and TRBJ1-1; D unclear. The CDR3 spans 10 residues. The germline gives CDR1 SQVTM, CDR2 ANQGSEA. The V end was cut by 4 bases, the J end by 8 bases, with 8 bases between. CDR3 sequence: CSVGTPEAFF. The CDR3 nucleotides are TGCAGCGTTGGTACACCAGAAGCTTTCTTT.

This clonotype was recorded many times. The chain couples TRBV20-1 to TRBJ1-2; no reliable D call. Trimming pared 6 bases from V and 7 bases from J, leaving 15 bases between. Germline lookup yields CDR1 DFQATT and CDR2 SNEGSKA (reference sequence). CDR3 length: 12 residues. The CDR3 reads CSATREVTGYTF. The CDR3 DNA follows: TGCAGTGCCACCCGGGAAGTAACTGGCTACACCTTC.

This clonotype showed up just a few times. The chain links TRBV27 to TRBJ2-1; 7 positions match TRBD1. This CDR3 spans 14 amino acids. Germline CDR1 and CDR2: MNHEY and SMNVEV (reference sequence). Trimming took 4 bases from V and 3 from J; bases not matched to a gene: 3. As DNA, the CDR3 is TGTGCCAGCAGTTCGACAGGGAACTACAATGAGCAGTTCTTC. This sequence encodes CASSSTGNYNEQFF.

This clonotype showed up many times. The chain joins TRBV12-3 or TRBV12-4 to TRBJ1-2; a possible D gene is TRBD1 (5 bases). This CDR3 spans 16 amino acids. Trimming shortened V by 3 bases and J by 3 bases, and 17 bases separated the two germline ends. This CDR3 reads CASSFGPPGTDYGYTF. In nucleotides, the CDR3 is TGTGCCAGCAGTTTTGGTCCCCCAGGGACGGACTATGGCTACACCTTC.